A single sample gave rise to the 23 T cell receptor beta chains below, sequenced in a study of blood T cell repertoires in COVID-19. Clones were read by immunoSEQ multiplex PCR, and TCRdb kept only the in-frame ones, dropping some. The data show 270,000 or so clones, 85% seen once. Sequencing was carried out using peripheral blood. These receptors were taken from a human donor in a cohort sampled during active COVID-19.

V and J are TRBV29-1 and TRBJ1-3; the D is unclear. Per germline, CDR1 SQVTM and CDR2 ANQGSEA. Between the trimmed V and J ends, which lost 6 bases and 3 bases, there was a span of 6 bases. The CDR3 covers 11 residues. CDR3 protein: CSVYRGNTIYF. The CDR3 region has the DNA TGCAGCGTCTATCGTGGAAACACCATATATTTT.

The V and J genes are TRBV5-4 and TRBJ1-2; 8 bases align to TRBD1. V lost 2 bases and J lost 7; bases outside the gene matches: 13. CDR3 length: 16 amino acids. Per germline, CDR1 SGHNT and CDR2 YYREEE (reference sequence). The CDR3 loop is CASSFSRQGHFGGYTF. Written as DNA, the CDR3 is TGTGCCAGCAGCTTCTCCCGACAGGGGCACTTTGGTGGCTACACCTTC.

V gene TRBV6-6 combines with J gene TRBJ2-3, with D possibly being TRBD1 (6 bases). The CDR3 consists of 16 residues. V dropped 7 bases and J dropped 0 bases, with 17 bases sitting between them. Germline CDR1 is MNHNY and CDR2 is SVGAGI (reference sequence). The CDR3, as DNA: TGTGCCAGCACGTCGGACAGCCCCTCTAGCACAGATACGCAGTATTTT. It yields the protein CASTSDSPSSTDTQYF.

Note on this clone: This sample includes further DNA sequences coding for the same CDR3. This rearrangement joins TRBV28 to TRBJ2-7, with TRBD1 identical over 7 bases. Germline V gene lookup returns CDR1 MDHEN and CDR2 SYDVKM. CDR3 size: 12 residues. Trimming cost V 8 bases and J 2 bases; bases outside gene matches: 3. The chain's CDR3 is CASGTGAYEQYF. In DNA form, the CDR3 reads TGTGCCAGCGGAACAGGGGCCTACGAGCAGTACTTC.

Of note for this clone: The sample has other DNA sequences that encode this CDR3 too. The chain carries TRBV11-2 and TRBJ2-1; the match to TRBD2 covers 12 bases. Unmatched junction bases numbered 0, after V lost 5 bases and J lost 4 bases. The CDR3 sequence is 14 residues long. Germline lookup yields CDR1 SGHAT and CDR2 FQNNGV. The CDR3 bases are TGTGCCAGCAGCCTAGCGGGAGGGTACAATGAGCAGTTCTTC. Amino acids: CASSLAGGYNEQFF.

The chain recombines TRBV5-6 with TRBJ1-5; D perhaps matches TRBD1 (5 bases). CDR3 length: 16 residues. The V and J ends lost 2 bases and 3 bases respectively, with 15 bases between them. The germline V gene encodes CDR1 SGHDT and CDR2 YYEEEE. CDR3 loop: CASSFRPSGFNQPQHF. CDR3 DNA: TGTGCCAGCAGCTTTAGACCATCAGGGTTCAATCAGCCCCAGCATTTT.

This clone was observed a single time. J is TRBJ2-1 and V is TRBV6-5; 9 positions match TRBD1. The germline V gene encodes CDR1 MNHEY and CDR2 SVGAGI. The trim removed 4 bases at V and 7 bases at J, leaving 8 bases unmatched. CDR3 length: 15 amino acids. The CDR3 region has the DNA TGTGCCAGCAGTTTTTCCGGGACAGGGAGAAATGAGCAGTTCTTC. The encoded protein is CASSFSGTGRNEQFF.

This chain connects TRBV4-1 to TRBJ2-4; TRBD1 agrees at 8 bases. Germline V gives CDR1 MGHRA, CDR2 YSYEKL. The CDR3 sequence is 15 residues long. J was trimmed by 7 bases and V by 0 bases; bases with no gene match: 5. As DNA, the CDR3 is TGCGCCAGCAGCCAAGATGAACAGGGGGATAACATTCAGTACTTC. Protein sequence: CASSQDEQGDNIQYF.

V usage is TRBV5-1 and J usage is TRBJ1-4; TRBD1 matches at 7 bases. V lost 2 bases to trimming and J lost 6 bases; unmatched junction nucleotides: 7. Germline assignment: CDR1 SGHRS and CDR2 YFSETQ. This CDR3 has 15 residues. CDR3 residues: CASSLQGPRDEKLFF. The CDR3 DNA reads TGCGCCAGCAGCTTACAGGGGCCGCGAGATGAAAAACTGTTTTTT.

The genes are TRBV29-1 and TRBJ1-4, with 9 bases identical to TRBD1. Per germline, CDR1 SQVTM and CDR2 ANQGSEA. The CDR3 runs 13 residues. The J segment lost 4 bases and the V segment lost 7 bases, leaving 4 bases of the junction unmatched. The CDR3 reads CSAGTGNNEKLFF. DNA for the CDR3: TGCAGCGCCGGGACAGGGAATAATGAAAAACTGTTTTTT. Using reference TRBV29-1 and TRBJ1-4 for the parts outside the CDR3, the full variable domain is SAVISQKPSRDICQRGTSLTIQCQVDSQVTMMFWYRQQPGQSLTLIATANQGSEATYESGFVIDKFPISRPNLTFSTLTVSNMSPEDSSIYLCSAGTGNNEKLFFGSGTQLSVL.

This clone has a single count. CDR3 region: CATSRGGGNPMNEKLFF. DNA of the CDR3: TGTGCCACCAGCAGAGGAGGAGGGAATCCGATGAATGAAAAACTGTTTTTT. V gene TRBV15 combines with J gene TRBJ1-4; unclear D gene. This CDR3 spans 17 amino acids. Germline assignment: CDR1 LNHNV and CDR2 YYDKDF (reference sequence). V was clipped by 1 base and J by 5 bases, with 17 bases between them.

CDR3 protein: CASSPMPRLGYEQYF. The CDR3, as DNA: TGTGCCAGCAGCCCAATGCCTAGATTGGGTTACGAGCAGTACTTC. V gene TRBV7-2 combines with J gene TRBJ2-7; D unclear. The CDR3 length is 15 residues. V lost 5 bases to trimming and J lost 4 bases, with 18 bases between them. Germline lookup yields CDR1 SGHTA and CDR2 FQGNSA. Filled out from reference TRBV7-2 and TRBJ2-7, the complete variable domain reads GAGVSQSPSNKVTEKGKDVELRCDPISGHTALYWYRQSLGQGLEFLIYFQGNSAPDKSGLPSDRFSAERTGGSVSTLTIQRTQQEDSAVYLCASSPMPRLGYEQYFGPGTRLTVT.

V and J are TRBV6-5 and TRBJ2-2; 12 nucleotides line up with TRBD2. This CDR3 spans 15 amino acids. CDR1 MNHEY and CDR2 SVGAGI come from the germline V gene. The V and J ends lost 6 bases and 6 bases, in that order; junction bases with no gene match: 5. The CDR3 DNA is TGTGCCAGCAGCCGAGGACTAGCGGGACCCGGGGAGCTGTTTTTT. It specifies CASSRGLAGPGELFF.

This clone was seen a single time. V is TRBV2 and J is TRBJ2-7; 11 bases agree with TRBD2. The CDR3 contains 15 residues. Germline V gene sequence: CDR1 SNHLY, CDR2 FYNNEI. J lost 6 bases, V lost 7 bases, and 11 bases had no gene match. This chain's CDR3 is CASNPRTSGSSEQYF. DNA of the CDR3: TGTGCCAGCAATCCCCGAACTAGCGGGAGCAGCGAGCAGTACTTC. The variable domain in full, with the rest retrieved from reference TRBV2 and TRBJ2-7, is EPEVTQTPSHQVTQMGQEVILRCVPISNHLYFYWYRQILGQKVEFLVSFYNNEISEKSEIFDDQFSVERPDGSNFTLKIRSTKLEDSAMYFCASNPRTSGSSEQYFGPGTRLTVT.

This chain links TRBV28 with TRBJ2-7, with 10 nucleotides matching TRBD2. Trimming at V came to 5 bases and at J to 2 bases, leaving 9 bases not matched to a gene. CDR3 size: 16 residues. Per the germline V gene, CDR1 is MDHEN and CDR2 is SYDVKM. DNA of the CDR3: TGTGCCAGCAGTGACATCGGACTAGCGGAGACCTACGAGCAGTACTTC. It specifies CASSDIGLAETYEQYF.

V usage is TRBV2 and J usage is TRBJ2-1, with a weak D call TRBD1 (5 bases). The CDR3 has 14 amino acids. Germline V gene sequence: CDR1 SNHLY, CDR2 FYNNEI. V dropped 6 bases and J dropped 8 bases, with 17 bases sitting between them. This chain's CDR3 is CASRDRKDIYEQFF. CDR3 coding DNA: TGTGCCAGCAGAGACCGCAAGGACATTTATGAGCAGTTCTTC.

The rearrangement joins TRBV10-3 to TRBJ2-1; 16 nucleotides align to TRBD2. The CDR3 covers 20 residues. The germline gives CDR1 ENHRY, CDR2 SYGVKD. V dropped 4 bases and J dropped 3; count of bases not matched to a gene: 12. The CDR3 loop is CAISGGGTSGRAIGYNEQFF. The DNA of the CDR3 is TGTGCCATCAGTGGAGGGGGGACTAGCGGGAGGGCTATAGGCTACAATGAGCAGTTCTTC.

J is TRBJ2-3 and V is TRBV24-1, with D tentatively TRBD1 (5 bases). V dropped 5 bases and J dropped 6 bases, with 14 bases sitting between them. Germline CDR1 is KGHDR and CDR2 is SFDVKD. The CDR3 spans 14 residues. The CDR3 sequence is CATSADSARDTQYF. The CDR3 nucleotides are TGTGCCACCAGTGCCGACAGCGCCCGCGATACGCAGTATTTT.

This clone was detected only a few times. This sequence joins TRBV24-1 and TRBJ2-3, with unresolved D. Germline lookup yields CDR1 KGHDR and CDR2 SFDVKD. The CDR3 is 12 residues long. Trimming removed 4 bases from V and 4 bases from J, with 5 bases in between. The CDR3 loop reads CATSDLADTQYF. The DNA of the CDR3 is TGTGCCACCAGTGACCTAGCAGATACGCAGTATTTT.

CDR3 in DNA: TGTGCCAGCGGCCGGGACATGAACACTGAAGCTTTCTTT. Protein sequence: CASGRDMNTEAFF. The chain employs TRBV6-5 and TRBJ1-1; D might be TRBD1 (6 bases). CDR1 MNHEY and CDR2 SVGAGI come from the germline V gene. This CDR3 spans 13 amino acids. Trimming stripped 8 bases from V and 0 bases from J, with 10 bases between.

With regard to this clone: The identical CDR3 is also encoded by other nucleotide sequences in the sample. CDR3 protein: CASSLAGGEETQYF. The CDR3 bases are TGTGCCAGCAGCTTAGCGGGAGGGGAAGAGACCCAGTACTTC. The chain couples TRBV7-9 to TRBJ2-5; 7 bases align to TRBD2. The CDR3 runs 14 residues. Germline V CDR1 and CDR2: SEHNR, FQNEAQ (reference sequence). The V gene end was trimmed by 0 bases and the J gene end by 3 bases; junction bases not matched to a gene: 1.

V usage is TRBV2 and J usage is TRBJ2-1; 11 bases are shared with TRBD2. Trimming removed 6 bases from V and 6 bases from J; junction bases left unmatched: 4. There are 14 residues in the CDR3. Germline CDR1 SNHLY, CDR2 FYNNEI. The CDR3 DNA reads TGTGCCAGCAGAACTAGCGGGAGAGGCAATGAGCAGTTCTTC. It is translated as CASRTSGRGNEQFF.

The chain links TRBV5-6 to TRBJ2-5; the match to TRBD2 covers 10 bases. The V and J ends lost 1 base and 5 bases, in that order; junction bases with no gene match: 8. Germline V gene lookup returns CDR1 SGHDT and CDR2 YYEEEE. This CDR3 is 16 amino acids long. This CDR3 is CASSLWASGRRETQYF. The CDR3 region has the DNA TGTGCCAGCAGCTTGTGGGCTAGCGGGAGACGGGAGACCCAGTACTTC.